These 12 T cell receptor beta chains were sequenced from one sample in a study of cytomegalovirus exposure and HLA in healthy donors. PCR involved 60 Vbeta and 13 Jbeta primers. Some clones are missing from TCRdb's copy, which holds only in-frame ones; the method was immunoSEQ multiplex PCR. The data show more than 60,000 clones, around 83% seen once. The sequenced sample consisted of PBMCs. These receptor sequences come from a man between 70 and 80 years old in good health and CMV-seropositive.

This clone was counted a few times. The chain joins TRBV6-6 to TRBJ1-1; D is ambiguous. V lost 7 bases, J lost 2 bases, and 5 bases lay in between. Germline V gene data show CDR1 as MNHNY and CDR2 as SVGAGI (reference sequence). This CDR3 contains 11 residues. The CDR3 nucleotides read TGTGCCAGCACCCTAAACACTGAAGCTTTCTTT. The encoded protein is CASTLNTEAFF.

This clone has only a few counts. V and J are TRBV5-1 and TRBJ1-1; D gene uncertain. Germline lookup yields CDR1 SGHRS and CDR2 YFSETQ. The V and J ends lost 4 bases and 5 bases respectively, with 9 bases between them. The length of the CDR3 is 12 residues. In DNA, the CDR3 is TGCGCCAGCAGCGTTGGGAGGACTGAAGCTTTCTTT. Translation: CASSVGRTEAFF.

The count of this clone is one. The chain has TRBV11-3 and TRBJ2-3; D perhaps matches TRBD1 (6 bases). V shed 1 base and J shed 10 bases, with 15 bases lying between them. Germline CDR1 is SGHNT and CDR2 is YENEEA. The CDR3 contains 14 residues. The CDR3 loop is CASSLGQVLDAQYF. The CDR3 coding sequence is TGTGCCAGCAGCTTAGGACAGGTGTTGGATGCGCAGTATTTT.

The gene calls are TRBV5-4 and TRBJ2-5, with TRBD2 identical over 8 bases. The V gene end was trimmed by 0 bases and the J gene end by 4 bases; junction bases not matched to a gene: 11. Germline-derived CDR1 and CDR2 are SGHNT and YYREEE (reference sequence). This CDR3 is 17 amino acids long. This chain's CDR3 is CASSLEGGGRGAETQYF. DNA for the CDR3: TGTGCCAGCAGCTTGGAAGGAGGCGGGCGGGGGGCAGAGACCCAGTACTTC.

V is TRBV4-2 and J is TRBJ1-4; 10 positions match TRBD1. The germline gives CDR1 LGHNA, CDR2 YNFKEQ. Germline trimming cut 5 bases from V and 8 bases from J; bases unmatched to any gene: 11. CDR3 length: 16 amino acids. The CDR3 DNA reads TGTGCCAGCAGCGGGCGACAGGGGGCGCCGGAGGAAAAACTGTTTTTT. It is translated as CASSGRQGAPEEKLFF.

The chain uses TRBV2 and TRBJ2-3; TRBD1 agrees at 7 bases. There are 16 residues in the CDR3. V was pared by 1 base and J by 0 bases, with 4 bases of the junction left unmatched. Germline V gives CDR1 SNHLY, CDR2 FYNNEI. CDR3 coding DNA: TGTGCCAGCAGTGAAGTGGGACAGCCTAGCACAGATACGCAGTATTTT. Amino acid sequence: CASSEVGQPSTDTQYF.

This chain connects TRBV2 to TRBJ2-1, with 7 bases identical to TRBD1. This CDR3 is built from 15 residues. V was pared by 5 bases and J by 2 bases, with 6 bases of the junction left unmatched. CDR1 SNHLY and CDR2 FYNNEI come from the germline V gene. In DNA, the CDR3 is TGTGCCAGCAGTAGACAGGGATCCCCCTACAATGAGCAGTTCTTC. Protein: CASSRQGSPYNEQFF.

In DNA, the CDR3 is TGCGCCAGCAGTCAAACGCCGGGACTAGCGGGGATGGAGTTCTTC. It translates to CASSQTPGLAGMEFF. The rearrangement joins TRBV4-3 to TRBJ2-1; 13 bases fit TRBD2. The germline V gene encodes CDR1 LGHNA and CDR2 YSLEER. With V trimmed by 6 bases and J by 14 bases, 13 bases remained unmatched. This CDR3 comprises 15 residues.

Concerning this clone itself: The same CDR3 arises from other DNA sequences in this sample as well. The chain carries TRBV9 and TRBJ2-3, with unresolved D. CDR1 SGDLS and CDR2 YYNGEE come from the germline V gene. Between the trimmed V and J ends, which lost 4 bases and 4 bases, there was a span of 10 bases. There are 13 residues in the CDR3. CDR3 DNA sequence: TGTGCCAGCAGCCCCCCCCCGGCAGATACGCAGTATTTT. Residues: CASSPPPADTQYF. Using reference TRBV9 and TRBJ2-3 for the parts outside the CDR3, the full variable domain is DSGVTQTPKHLITATGQRVTLRCSPRSGDLSVYWYQQSLDQGLQFLIQYYNGEERAKGNILERFSAQQFPDLHSELNLSSLELGDSALYFCASSPPPADTQYFGPGTRLTVL.

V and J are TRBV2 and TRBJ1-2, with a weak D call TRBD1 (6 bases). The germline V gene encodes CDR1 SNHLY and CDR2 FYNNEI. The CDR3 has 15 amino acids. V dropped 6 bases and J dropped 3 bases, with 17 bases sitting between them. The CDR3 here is CASSLLTGSDYGYTF. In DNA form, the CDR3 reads TGTGCCAGCAGCCTGCTGACAGGCTCGGACTATGGCTACACCTTC.

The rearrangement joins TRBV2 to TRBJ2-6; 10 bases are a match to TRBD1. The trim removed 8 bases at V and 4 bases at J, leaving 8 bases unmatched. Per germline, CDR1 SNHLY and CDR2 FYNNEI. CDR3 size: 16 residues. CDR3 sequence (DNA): TGTGCCAGCCTCCGGGACAGGGGAGCCGGGGCCAACGTCCTGACTTTC. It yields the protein CASLRDRGAGANVLTF.

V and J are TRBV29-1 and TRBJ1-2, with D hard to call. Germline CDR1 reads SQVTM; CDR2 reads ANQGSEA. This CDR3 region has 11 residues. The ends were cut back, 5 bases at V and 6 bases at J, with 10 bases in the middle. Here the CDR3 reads CSVTGFHGYTF. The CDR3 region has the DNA TGCAGCGTTACGGGATTCCATGGCTACACCTTC. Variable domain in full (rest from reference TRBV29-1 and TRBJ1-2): SAVISQKPSRDICQRGTSLTIQCQVDSQVTMMFWYRQQPGQSLTLIATANQGSEATYESGFVIDKFPISRPNLTFSTLTVSNMSPEDSSIYLCSVTGFHGYTFGSGTRLTVV.